This T cell receptor beta chain originates from a study of Graves' ophthalmopathy and Graves' hyperthyroidism. This clonotype has a handful of counts. The study amplified TCR beta CDR3 regions using RNA transcripts. HTBI-primed RT-PCR formed the first round, and a multiplex PCR formed the second. MiXCR, applied by TCRdb to the multiplex PCR reads, yields one record per CDR3 protein. The data show hundreds of thousands of distinct CDR3 sequences, over 40% seen once. Trimming cost V 8 bases and J 4 bases, with 20 bases left between them. CDR3 length: 15 residues. The sequenced sample was peripheral blood. This chain uses TRBV12-3 or TRBV12-4 with TRBJ1-1; D possibly corresponds to TRBD1 (6 bases). This clonotype originated in an adult man with Graves' ophthalmopathy. DNA of the CDR3: TGTGCCAGCTCCTTCACCCAGGGGATAGGCACTGAAGCTTTCTTT. Residues: CASSFTQGIGTEAFF.